This entry features one T cell receptor beta chain sequence. This record belongs to a study of Ad26.COV2.S vaccination and SARS-CoV-2 variants. Data came from immunoSEQ multiplex PCR; TCRdb stores just in-frame clones and leaves some out. The sample consists of 350,000 to 400,000 clones, about 85% of them appearing once. The CDR3 has 18 amino acids. Stated treatment: 15 to 20 received Ad26.COV2.S at low or high dose, single or two shots; about 5 received placebo; per-sample allocation not given. Collection of the samples took place on day 63 after the first injection of vaccine or placebo. The TCR originated in a person aged 18-60 years who received the Ad26.COV2.S COVID-19 vaccine or a placebo. V and J are TRBV7-5 and TRBJ1-6; the table's D call, TRBD1, was not checked against the DNA. TRBV7-5 counts as a pseudogene. Source: peripheral blood, taken in a trial of Ad26.COV2.S vaccine versus placebo. CDR3 bases: TGTGTCAGAAGCGGAGAACCGCCTCAGGGGTGTTATAATTCACCCCTCCACTTT. Residues: CVRSGEPPQGCYNSPLHF.